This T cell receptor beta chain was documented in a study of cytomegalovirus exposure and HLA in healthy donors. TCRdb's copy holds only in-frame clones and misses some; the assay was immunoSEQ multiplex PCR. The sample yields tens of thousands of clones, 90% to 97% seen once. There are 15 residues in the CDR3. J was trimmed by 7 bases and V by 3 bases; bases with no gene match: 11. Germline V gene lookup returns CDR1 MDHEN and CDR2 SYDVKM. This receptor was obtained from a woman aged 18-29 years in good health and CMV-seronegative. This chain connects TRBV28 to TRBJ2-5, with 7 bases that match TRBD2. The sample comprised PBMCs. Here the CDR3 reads CASSFAGTPGGTQYF. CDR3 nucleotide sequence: TGTGCCAGCAGTTTCGCGGGGACCCCGGGGGGGACCCAGTACTTC.